This TCR beta chain was captured by sequencing in a study of blood T cell repertoires in COVID-19. Study as a whole: The samples span acute and convalescent COVID-19 from the United States, Italy and Spain. The cDNA or gDNA used as material had been derived from T cells, B-cell-depleted T cells, or PBMCs.

Original data processing: Amplification of reference gene primers provided the estimated nucleated cell counts. The data were produced by immunoSEQ multiplex PCR, yet TCRdb's version contains in-frame clones alone and is incomplete. The V and J calls and clone size come from that table; D and trimming were worked out from the DNA. This table holds about 150,000 clones, around 74% found once. This clone was detected a few times. This CDR3 contains 14 residues. In germline, CDR1 is SGHRS, CDR2 YFSETQ. The V end was cut by 0 bases, the J end by 1 base, with 7 bases between. This rearrangement joins TRBV5-1 to TRBJ1-1, with TRBD1 as a possible D gene (6 bases). This receptor was taken from a woman of 80 years or more with acute or convalescent COVID-19. Specimen: peripheral blood. For the CDR3, the DNA is TGCGCCAGCAGCTTGGGGACAGCGAACACTGAAGCTTTCTTT. Its translation: CASSLGTANTEAFF.